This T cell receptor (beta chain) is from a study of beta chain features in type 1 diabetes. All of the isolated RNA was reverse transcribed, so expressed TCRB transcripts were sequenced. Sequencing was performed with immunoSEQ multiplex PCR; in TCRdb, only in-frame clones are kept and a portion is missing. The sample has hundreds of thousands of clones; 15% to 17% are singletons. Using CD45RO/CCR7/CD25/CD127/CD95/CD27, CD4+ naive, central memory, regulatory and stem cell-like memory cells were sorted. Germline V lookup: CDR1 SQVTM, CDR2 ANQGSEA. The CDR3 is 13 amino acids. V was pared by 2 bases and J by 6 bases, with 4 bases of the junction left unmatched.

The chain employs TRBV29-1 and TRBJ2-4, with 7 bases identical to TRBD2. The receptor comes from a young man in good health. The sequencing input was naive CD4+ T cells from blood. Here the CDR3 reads CSVERGSGNIQYF. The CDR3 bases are TGCAGCGTTGAACGCGGGAGCGGAAACATTCAGTACTTC.